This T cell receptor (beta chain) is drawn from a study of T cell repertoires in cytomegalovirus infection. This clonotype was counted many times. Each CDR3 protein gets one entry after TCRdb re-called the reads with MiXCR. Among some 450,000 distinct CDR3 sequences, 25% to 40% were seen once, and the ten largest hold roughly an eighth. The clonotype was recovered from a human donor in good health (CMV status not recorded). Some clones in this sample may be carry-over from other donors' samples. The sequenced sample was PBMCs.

Here the CDR3 reads CASSLNRKGEQYF. CDR3 nucleotide sequence: TGTGCCAGCAGCTTAAATCGGAAGGGCGAGCAGTACTTC. The chain is built from TRBV7-6 and TRBJ2-7; no firm D call. The CDR3 sequence is 13 residues long. Germline lookup yields CDR1 SGHVS and CDR2 FNYEAQ. Trimming removed 2 bases at V and 6 bases at J, with 11 bases between.